These T cell receptor beta chains were read from a single sample in a study of blood T cell repertoires in COVID-19. Sequenced by immunoSEQ multiplex PCR; TCRdb stores in-frame clones only, minus some. This table holds tens of thousands of clones, approximately 89% found once. Sequenced: peripheral blood. All receptors come from an elderly woman with acute or convalescent COVID-19. CDR3s include the opening cysteine and the closing phenylalanine or tryptophan. Fields, in order: D gene, V gene, clone size, J gene, CDR3 DNA, CDR3 protein. The D gene is left open where the match is weak. Rows may omit the clone size; those that give it use once, few, many or a size class.

>TRBD1|TRBV6-5|.|TRBJ2-3
TGTGCCAGCAGTTACGCCGGGACAGGGTTTCCGGATACGCAGTATTTT
CASSYAGTGFPDTQYF
>TRBD1|TRBV19|.|TRBJ1-6
TGTGCCAGTAGTCCCTCGGACAGGGGAAATTCACCCCTCCACTTT
CASSPSDRGNSPLHF
>TRBD2|TRBV28|once|TRBJ2-5
TGTGCCAGCAGTTTTCCTAGCGGGGGGGGAGAGACCCAGTACTTC
CASSFPSGGGETQYF
>TRBD1|TRBV11-2|.|TRBJ2-3
TGTGCCAGCAGCCCTCGGGACAGACGTTGGGGGACAGATACGCAGTATTTT
CASSPRDRRWGTDTQYF
>TRBD1|TRBV5-1|.|TRBJ1-4
TGCGCCAGCAGCCAGGGACAGGGATCTAATGAAAAACTGTTTTTT
CASSQGQGSNEKLFF
>.|TRBV3-1/TRBV3-2|.|TRBJ2-7
TGTGCCAGCAGCCAGGCTGGTCCCAACGAGCAGTACTTC
CASSQAGPNEQYF
>TRBD1|TRBV7-9|.|TRBJ2-3
TGTGCCAGCAGCTCAGGACAGGGCCATAGCACAGATACGCAGTATTTT
CASSSGQGHSTDTQYF
>TRBD2|TRBV30|.|TRBJ2-7
TGTGCCTGGGGAAGAGGGAGGGTTGACGAGCAGTACTTC
CAWGRGRVDEQYF
>.|TRBV11-2|.|TRBJ2-1
TGTGCCAGCAGCTTAGATCAGGGTGGTGAGCAGTTCTTC
CASSLDQGGEQFF
>TRBD1|TRBV7-2|.|TRBJ2-1
TGTGCCAGCAGCTTAATGACAGGGGACAATGAGCAGTTCTTC
CASSLMTGDNEQFF
>.|TRBV3-1/TRBV3-2|.|TRBJ2-1
TGTGCCAGCAGCTCTCGGGACACCTACAATGAGCAGTTCTTC
CASSSRDTYNEQFF
>TRBD2|TRBV5-1|.|TRBJ2-1
TGCGCCAGCAGCTTGTCGGGCGGGGGGGCCCCTGGTGAGCAGTTCTTC
CASSLSGGGAPGEQFF
>TRBD2|TRBV4-1|.|TRBJ2-1
TGCGCCAGCAGCCAAGATCCTCTTTTTTCTGGCGGGGGGGAGGGCAATGAGCAGTTCTTC
CASSQDPLFSGGGEGNEQFF
>.|TRBV24-1|.|TRBJ2-3
TGTGCCACCAGTGACCCTACACGGGGCACAGATACGCAGTATTTT
CATSDPTRGTDTQYF
>TRBD1|TRBV5-8|.|TRBJ1-2
TGTGCCAGCAGCGGTCATACAGGGGTGGAGGGCTACACCTTC
CASSGHTGVEGYTF
>.|TRBV19|.|TRBJ2-2
TGTGCCAGTAGCTACGGACAGCTCACCGGGGAGCTGTTTTTT
CASSYGQLTGELFF
>TRBD1|TRBV4-1|.|TRBJ1-2
TGCGCCAGCAGCCATGGGTCCCAGGGGGCCAGGATCTACTATGGCTACACCTTC
CASSHGSQGARIYYGYTF
>.|TRBV7-9|.|TRBJ2-3
TGTGCCAGCAGTCCGCGGTCTGATACGCAGTATTTT
CASSPRSDTQYF
>.|TRBV6-5|.|TRBJ1-3
TGTGCCAGCAGCGCGCGAGGACATGCTGGAAACACCATATATTTT
CASSARGHAGNTIYF
>TRBD1|TRBV7-2|.|TRBJ2-7
TGTGCCAGCAGCCTAGAGGACAGGATCTACGAGCAGTACTTC
CASSLEDRIYEQYF
>.|TRBV19|.|TRBJ1-2
TGTGCCAGTAGTATGCAGTCGGGCTATGGCTACACCTTC
CASSMQSGYGYTF
>.|TRBV15|.|TRBJ2-7
TGTGCCACCAGCAGAATCGGGGGAGACGAGCAGTACTTC
CATSRIGGDEQYF
>.|TRBV5-1|.|TRBJ2-5
TGCGCCAGCAGCCCATGGTCCGGGTTCCAAGAGACCCAGTACTTC
CASSPWSGFQETQYF
>.|TRBV6-1|.|TRBJ1-5
TGTGCCAGCAACCTGGGGGCTTATAGCAATCAGCCCCAGCATTTT
CASNLGAYSNQPQHF
>.|TRBV2|.|TRBJ2-5
TGTGCCAGCAGTGATATTCGAGGAGGGGAGACCCAGTACTTC
CASSDIRGGETQYF
>.|TRBV5-5|.|TRBJ1-1
TGTGCCAGCAGCCTTAGTCGGGGCACTGAAGCTTTCTTT
CASSLSRGTEAFF